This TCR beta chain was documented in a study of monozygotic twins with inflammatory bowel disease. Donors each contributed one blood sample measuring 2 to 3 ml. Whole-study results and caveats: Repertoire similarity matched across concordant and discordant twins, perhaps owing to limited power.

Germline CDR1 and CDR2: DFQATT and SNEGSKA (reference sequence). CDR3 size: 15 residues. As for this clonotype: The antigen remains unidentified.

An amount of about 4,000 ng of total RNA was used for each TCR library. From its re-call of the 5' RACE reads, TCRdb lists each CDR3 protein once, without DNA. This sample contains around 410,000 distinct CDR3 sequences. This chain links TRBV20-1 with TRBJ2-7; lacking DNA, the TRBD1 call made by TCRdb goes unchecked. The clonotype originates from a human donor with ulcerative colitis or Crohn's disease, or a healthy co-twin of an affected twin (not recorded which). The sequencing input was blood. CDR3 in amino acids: CSARPPAGWGYEQYF.